Reported below is one T cell receptor beta chain. The data stem from a study of cytomegalovirus exposure and HLA in healthy donors. The primer mix had 60 Vbeta and 13 Jbeta primers. Method: immunoSEQ multiplex PCR; TCRdb's copy keeps in-frame clones and lacks some. The table has approximately 160,000 clones, roughly 80% seen once. V was shortened by 2 bases and J by 4 bases, with 12 bases between the two germline ends. This CDR3 has 14 amino acids. In germline, CDR1 is SGHKS, CDR2 YYEKEE (reference sequence). The sequenced sample was PBMCs. The chain combines TRBV5-5 with TRBJ1-2; tentative D call: TRBD1 (6 bases). The source of this sequence is a woman in her fifties or sixties in good health and CMV-seropositive. In DNA form, the CDR3 reads TGTGCCAGCAGCTTCACAGGGATCAGCTATGGCTACACCTTC. Protein sequence: CASSFTGISYGYTF.